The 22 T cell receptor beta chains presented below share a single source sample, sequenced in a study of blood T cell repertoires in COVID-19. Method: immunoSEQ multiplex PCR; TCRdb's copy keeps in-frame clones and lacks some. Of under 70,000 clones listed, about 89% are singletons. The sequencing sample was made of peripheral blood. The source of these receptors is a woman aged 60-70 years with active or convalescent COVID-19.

The CDR3 spells CSAQRANEQFF. The CDR3 DNA sequence: TGCAGTGCTCAGCGGGCCAATGAGCAGTTCTTC. The rearrangement uses TRBV20-1 and TRBJ2-1, with D perhaps TRBD2 (6 bases). CDR1 DFQATT and CDR2 SNEGSKA come from the germline V gene (reference sequence). There are 11 residues in the CDR3. The ends were cut back, 5 bases at V and 6 bases at J, with 8 bases in the middle.

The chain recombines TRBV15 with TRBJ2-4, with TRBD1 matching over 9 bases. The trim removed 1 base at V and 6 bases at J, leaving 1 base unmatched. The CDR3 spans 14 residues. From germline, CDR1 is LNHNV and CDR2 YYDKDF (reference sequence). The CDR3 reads CATSRGQGGNIQYF. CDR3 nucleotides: TGTGCCACCAGCAGAGGACAGGGGGGAAACATTCAGTACTTC.

The CDR3 bases are TGTGCCAGCAGCCAAGAGGGCCTAGCGGGAGGCAGGAATGAGCAGTTCTTC. It encodes CASSQEGLAGGRNEQFF. V gene TRBV3-1 (or the pseudogene TRBV3-2) combines with J gene TRBJ2-1; 11 bases agree with TRBD2. CDR1 and CDR2 (germline): LGHDT, YNNKEL (reference sequence). This CDR3 comprises 17 residues. V was clipped by 0 bases and J by 7 bases; unmatched bases: 8.

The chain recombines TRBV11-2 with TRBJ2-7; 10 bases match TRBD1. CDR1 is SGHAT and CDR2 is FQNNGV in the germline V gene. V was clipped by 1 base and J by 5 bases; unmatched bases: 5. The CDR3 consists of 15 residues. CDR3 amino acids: CASSLGGQGFHEQYF. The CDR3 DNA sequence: TGTGCCAGCAGCTTAGGGGGACAGGGGTTCCACGAGCAGTACTTC.

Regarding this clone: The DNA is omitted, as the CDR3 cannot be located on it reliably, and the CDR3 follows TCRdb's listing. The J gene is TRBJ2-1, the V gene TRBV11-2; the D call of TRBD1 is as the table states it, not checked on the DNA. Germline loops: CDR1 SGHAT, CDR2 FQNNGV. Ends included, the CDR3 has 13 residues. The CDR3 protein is CASSLVGTGAKFF.

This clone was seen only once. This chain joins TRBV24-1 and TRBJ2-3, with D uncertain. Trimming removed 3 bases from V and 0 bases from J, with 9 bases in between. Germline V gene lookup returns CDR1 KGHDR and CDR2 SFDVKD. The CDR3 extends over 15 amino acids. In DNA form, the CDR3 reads TGTGCCACCAGTGATATGGTCGGGAGCACAGATACGCAGTATTTT. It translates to CATSDMVGSTDTQYF.

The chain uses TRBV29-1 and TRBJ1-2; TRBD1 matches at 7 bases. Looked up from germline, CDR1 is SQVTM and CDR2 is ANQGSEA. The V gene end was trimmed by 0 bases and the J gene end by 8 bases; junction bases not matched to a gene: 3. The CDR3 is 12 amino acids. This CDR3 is CSVEDGGGGYTF. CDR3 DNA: TGCAGCGTTGAAGATGGAGGGGGCGGCTACACCTTC.

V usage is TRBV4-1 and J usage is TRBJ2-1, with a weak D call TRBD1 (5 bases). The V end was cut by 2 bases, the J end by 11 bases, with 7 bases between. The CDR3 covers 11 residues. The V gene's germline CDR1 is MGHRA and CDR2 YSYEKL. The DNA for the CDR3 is TGCGCCAGCAGCCAATCGGACAAGCAGTTCTTC. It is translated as CASSQSDKQFF.

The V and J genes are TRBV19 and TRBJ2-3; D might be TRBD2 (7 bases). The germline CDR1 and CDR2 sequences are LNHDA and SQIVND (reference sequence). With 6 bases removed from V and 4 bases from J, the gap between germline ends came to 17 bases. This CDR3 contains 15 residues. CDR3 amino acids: CASSSLRGGPDTQYF. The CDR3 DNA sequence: TGTGCCAGTAGCTCATTAAGGGGGGGGCCAGATACGCAGTATTTT.

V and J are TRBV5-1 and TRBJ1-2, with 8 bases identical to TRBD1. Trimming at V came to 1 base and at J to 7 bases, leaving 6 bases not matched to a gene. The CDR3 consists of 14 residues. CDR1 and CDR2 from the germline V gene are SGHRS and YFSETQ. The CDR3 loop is CASSLIQGAVGYTF. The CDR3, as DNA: TGCGCCAGCAGCTTGATCCAGGGGGCCGTTGGCTACACCTTC.

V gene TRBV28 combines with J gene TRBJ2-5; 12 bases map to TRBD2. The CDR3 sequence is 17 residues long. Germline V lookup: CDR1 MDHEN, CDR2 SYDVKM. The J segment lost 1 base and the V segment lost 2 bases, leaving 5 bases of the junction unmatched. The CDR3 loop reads CASSLGTSGGTQETQYF. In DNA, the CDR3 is TGTGCCAGCAGTTTAGGTACTAGCGGGGGGACCCAAGAGACCCAGTACTTC.

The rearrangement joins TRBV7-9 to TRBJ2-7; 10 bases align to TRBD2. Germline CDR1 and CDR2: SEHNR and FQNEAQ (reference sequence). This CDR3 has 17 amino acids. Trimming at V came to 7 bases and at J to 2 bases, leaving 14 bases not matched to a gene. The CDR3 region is CASTKTSGTTLPYEQYF. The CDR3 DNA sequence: TGTGCCAGCACAAAAACTAGCGGGACAACTCTTCCCTACGAGCAGTACTTC.

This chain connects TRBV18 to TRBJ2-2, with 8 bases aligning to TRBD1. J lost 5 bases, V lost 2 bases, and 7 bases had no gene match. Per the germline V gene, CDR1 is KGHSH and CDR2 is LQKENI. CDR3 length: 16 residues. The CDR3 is CASSPWTGSGTGELFF. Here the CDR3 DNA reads TGTGCCAGCTCACCATGGACAGGGAGTGGGACCGGGGAGCTGTTTTTT. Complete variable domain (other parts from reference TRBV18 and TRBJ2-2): NAGVMQNPRHLVRRRGQEARLRCSPMKGHSHVYWYRQLPEEGLKFMVYLQKENIIDESGMPKERFSAEFPKEGPSILRIQQVVRGDSAAYFCASSPWTGSGTGELFFGEGSRLTVL.

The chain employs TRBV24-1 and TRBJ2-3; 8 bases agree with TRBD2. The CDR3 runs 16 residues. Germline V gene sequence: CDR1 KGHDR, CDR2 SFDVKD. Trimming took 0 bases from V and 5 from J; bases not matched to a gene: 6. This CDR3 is CATSDLSGTSIDTQYF. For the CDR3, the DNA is TGTGCCACCAGTGATTTGTCCGGGACTAGTATAGATACGCAGTATTTT.

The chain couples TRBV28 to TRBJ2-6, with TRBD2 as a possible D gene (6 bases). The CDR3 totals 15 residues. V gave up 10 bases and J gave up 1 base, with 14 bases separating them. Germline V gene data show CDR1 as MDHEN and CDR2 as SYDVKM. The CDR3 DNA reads TGTGCCACGTCCTTTGGGGGGTCTGGGGCCAACGTCCTGACTTTC. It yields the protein CATSFGGSGANVLTF.

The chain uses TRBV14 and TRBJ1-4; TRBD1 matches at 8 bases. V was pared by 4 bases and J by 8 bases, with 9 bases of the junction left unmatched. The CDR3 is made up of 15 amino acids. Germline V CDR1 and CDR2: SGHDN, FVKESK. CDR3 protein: CASSPVVTGGEKLFF. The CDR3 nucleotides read TGTGCCAGCAGCCCGGTGGTTACAGGGGGGGAAAAACTGTTTTTT.

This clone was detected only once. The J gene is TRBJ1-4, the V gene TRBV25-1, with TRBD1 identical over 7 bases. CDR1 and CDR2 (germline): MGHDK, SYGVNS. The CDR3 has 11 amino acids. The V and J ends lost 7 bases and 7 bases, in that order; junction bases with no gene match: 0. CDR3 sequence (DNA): TGTGCCAGCAACAGGGGTGAAAAACTGTTTTTT. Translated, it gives CASNRGEKLFF.

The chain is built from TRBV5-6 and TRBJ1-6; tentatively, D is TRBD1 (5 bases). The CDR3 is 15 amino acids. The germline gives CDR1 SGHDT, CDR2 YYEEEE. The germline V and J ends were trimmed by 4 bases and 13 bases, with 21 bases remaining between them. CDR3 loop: CASSGGLGPAVPLHF. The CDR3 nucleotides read TGTGCCAGCAGCGGGGGGTTAGGGCCTGCGGTCCCCCTCCACTTT.

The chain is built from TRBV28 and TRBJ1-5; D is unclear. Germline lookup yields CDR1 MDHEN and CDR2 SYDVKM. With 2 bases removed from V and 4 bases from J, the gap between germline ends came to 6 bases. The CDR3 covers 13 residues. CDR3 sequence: CASSLPRNQPQHF. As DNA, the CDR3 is TGTGCCAGCAGTTTACCCCGTAATCAGCCCCAGCATTTT.

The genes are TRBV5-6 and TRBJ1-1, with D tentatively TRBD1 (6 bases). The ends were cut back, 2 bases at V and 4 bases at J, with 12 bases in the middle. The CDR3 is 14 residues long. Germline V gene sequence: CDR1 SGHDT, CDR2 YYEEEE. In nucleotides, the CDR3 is TGTGCCAGCAGCTTTATGGGGGCGGGCACTGAAGCTTTCTTT. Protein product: CASSFMGAGTEAFF. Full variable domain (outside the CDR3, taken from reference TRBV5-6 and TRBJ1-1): DAGVTQSPTHLIKTRGQQVTLRCSPKSGHDTVSWYQQALGQGPQFIFQYYEEEERQRGNFPDRFSGHQFPNYSSELNVNALLLGDSALYLCASSFMGAGTEAFFGQGTRLTVV.

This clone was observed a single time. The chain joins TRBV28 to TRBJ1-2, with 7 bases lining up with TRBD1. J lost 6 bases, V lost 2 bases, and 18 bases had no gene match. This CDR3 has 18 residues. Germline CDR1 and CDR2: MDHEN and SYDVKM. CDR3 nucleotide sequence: TGTGCCAGCAGTTTAGGGATCAAACAGGGGTCCCAGAGGGATGGCTACACCTTC. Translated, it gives CASSLGIKQGSQRDGYTF.

The CDR3 nucleotides are TGCGCCAGCAGCATCCCGGACAGGGCTGGGGCCAACGTCCTGACTTTC. This encodes CASSIPDRAGANVLTF. The J gene is TRBJ2-6, the V gene TRBV5-1; 8 nucleotides match TRBD1. The germline V gene encodes CDR1 SGHRS and CDR2 YFSETQ. J lost 2 bases, V lost 4 bases, and 5 bases had no gene match. This CDR3 comprises 16 residues.